The TCR beta chain described here comes from a study of identical twins. Notes on the study in general: Models, which agreed with sharing between unrelated individuals, nonetheless underestimated the out-of-frame TCR alpha sharing seen in monozygotic twins. Twin pairs had excess sharing that was weaker in beta out-of-frame sequences.

About this clonotype: As yet, its antigen is unknown.

It was template switching that added a universal primer site, and there were unique molecular identifiers on the cDNA. MiXCR was run by TCRdb on the 5' RACE reads, yielding one entry per CDR3 protein. The profile shows hundreds of thousands of distinct CDR3 sequences, 18% of them singletons. The ends lost 5 bases at V and 2 bases at J; junction bases unmatched: 9. The CDR3 extends over 15 amino acids. Germline V gene sequence: CDR1 SGHTA, CDR2 FQGNSA. These sequences were also reported in another study, on T cells expressing NK-cell markers. That source notes: Topping the CD3+CD56-NKG2C+ fraction as well were these clonotypes, in a handful of donors.

The chain links TRBV7-2 to TRBJ2-7; 7 positions match TRBD1. Sample: PBMCs. The source is a young woman in good health. This CDR3 is CASSHVGTVTYEQYF. The DNA of the CDR3 is TGTGCCAGCAGCCACGTCGGGACAGTTACCTACGAGCAGTACTTC.